Below, 21 T cell receptor beta chains from the same sample are listed, as sequenced in a study of shared clonotypes between healthy human individuals. Naivety among CD8 cells was defined by CD45RO negativity and positive CCR7 selection, thereby excluding terminally differentiated effector memory CD45RA+ cells. Libraries were prepared by immunoSEQ multiplex PCR; TCRdb keeps only in-frame clonotypes and omits some of them. The sample has about 2.1 million clones, over 85% seen once. Sequencing was done on a sample of naive CD8+ T cells from PBMCs. These TCRs come from a man aged 18 to 30 in good health. Some clones in this sample may be carry-over from other donors' samples.

The chain recombines TRBV19 with TRBJ2-1, with a tentative D call TRBD2 (6 bases). Germline V CDR1 and CDR2: LNHDA, SQIVND (reference sequence). The CDR3 extends over 15 amino acids. The V and J ends lost 5 bases and 3 bases respectively, with 14 bases between them. As DNA, the CDR3 is TGTGCCAGTAGTTTTTTCGGGGGAGACTACAATGAGCAGTTCTTC. Amino acids: CASSFFGGDYNEQFF.

This clone appeared a single time. The rearrangement uses TRBV5-6 and TRBJ1-2; the D gene is possibly TRBD1 (5 bases). The CDR3 sequence is 14 residues long. The germline V and J ends were trimmed by 6 bases and 4 bases, with 16 bases remaining between them. Germline V gene data show CDR1 as SGHDT and CDR2 as YYEEEE. The CDR3 region is CASTEPSQGYGYTF. The DNA of the CDR3 is TGTGCCAGCACCGAGCCGTCGCAGGGCTATGGCTACACCTTC.

The chain recombines TRBV9 with TRBJ1-1, with TRBD1 as a possible D gene (6 bases). The CDR3 is 14 residues long. Between the trimmed V and J ends, which lost 4 bases and 3 bases, there was a span of 13 bases. The germline V gene has CDR1 SGDLS and CDR2 YYNGEE. Here the CDR3 DNA reads TGTGCCAGCAGCACCCTTCGACAGGACACTGAAGCTTTCTTT. As protein: CASSTLRQDTEAFF. The full variable domain, completed using reference TRBV9 and TRBJ1-1, is DSGVTQTPKHLITATGQRVTLRCSPRSGDLSVYWYQQSLDQGLQFLIQYYNGEERAKGNILERFSAQQFPDLHSELNLSSLELGDSALYFCASSTLRQDTEAFFGQGTRLTVV.

The genes are TRBV4-2 and TRBJ2-7; tentatively, D is TRBD2 (8 bases). V lost 4 bases and J 0 bases, leaving 19 bases between the germline ends. Germline-derived CDR1 and CDR2 are LGHNA and YNFKEQ. The CDR3 length is 17 residues. The CDR3 DNA is TGTGCCAGCAGCCCGACAGGGAGCGGGAGTTTCTCCTACGAGCAGTACTTC. Its translation: CASSPTGSGSFSYEQYF.

The chain combines TRBV6-1 with TRBJ2-7; D unclear. CDR1 MNHNS and CDR2 SASEGT come from the germline V gene. The CDR3 is 13 amino acids. The germline V and J ends were trimmed by 1 base and 4 bases, with 8 bases remaining between them. The CDR3 bases are TGTGCCAGCAGTGAAGGTTCCCCGTACGAGCAGTACTTC. The encoded protein is CASSEGSPYEQYF.

This sequence joins TRBV27 and TRBJ1-4; D not resolved. The length of the CDR3 is 13 residues. From germline, CDR1 is MNHEY and CDR2 SMNVEV (reference sequence). The V end lost 8 bases, the J end lost 5 bases, and 12 bases lay between the germline ends. The CDR3 loop is CASQGLGNEKLFF. In nucleotides, the CDR3 is TGTGCCAGCCAAGGGCTTGGGAATGAAAAACTGTTTTTT.

The CDR3 is CASSPRDSRRGNYGYTF. DNA of the CDR3: TGCGCCAGCAGCCCCCGGGACAGTCGAAGGGGCAACTATGGCTACACCTTC. The chain combines TRBV4-1 with TRBJ1-2, with 7 bases identical to TRBD1. CDR3 length equals 17 residues. Germline V gene lookup returns CDR1 MGHRA and CDR2 YSYEKL. V trimming: 4 bases; J trimming: 2 bases; junction bases outside the gene matches: 13.

To note about this clone: The sample holds other DNA sequences that translate to the same CDR3. The chain employs TRBV27 and TRBJ2-7; the D is unclear. CDR1 MNHEY and CDR2 SMNVEV come from the germline V gene (reference sequence). CDR3 length: 13 amino acids. V lost 4 bases and J 2 bases, leaving 9 bases between the germline ends. The CDR3: CASSYGRTYEQYF. DNA for the CDR3: TGTGCCAGCAGTTACGGACGGACCTACGAGCAGTACTTC.

V gene TRBV28 combines with J gene TRBJ2-7, with D unresolved. The CDR3 is 14 residues long. Germline CDR1 is MDHEN and CDR2 is SYDVKM. V dropped 3 bases and J dropped 3 bases, with 12 bases sitting between them. The CDR3 sequence is CASSFTGFGYEQYF. The CDR3 DNA sequence: TGTGCCAGCAGTTTCACCGGTTTTGGCTACGAGCAGTACTTC.

The chain joins TRBV6-5 to TRBJ2-2; D gene unclear. Trimming stripped 6 bases from V and 8 bases from J, with 13 bases between. The CDR3 contains 13 residues. Germline CDR1 MNHEY, CDR2 SVGAGI. This CDR3 is CASRGSLRGELFF. The CDR3 DNA follows: TGTGCCAGCAGGGGCAGCCTTAGAGGGGAGCTGTTTTTT.

As to this clone: At one end, the junction sequence differs from germline, possibly due to a read error. Distinct nucleotide sequences in the sample also encode this CDR3. The V and J genes are TRBV27 and TRBJ2-1; D remains ambiguous. Germline CDR1 is MNHEY and CDR2 is SMNVEV (reference sequence). The CDR3 contains 15 residues. The CDR3 DNA sequence: TGTGCCAGTAGTTTGCGGCCGAGCTCCTACAATGAGCAGTTCTTC. This gives the protein CASSLRPSSYNEQFF.

This clone appeared once. The rearrangement uses TRBV19 and TRBJ2-7; 10 bases match TRBD1. The CDR3 length is 15 residues. Germline lookup yields CDR1 LNHDA and CDR2 SQIVND (reference sequence). V gave up 6 bases and J gave up 5 bases; unmatched junction bases: 10. The CDR3 region is CASRGGTGVFHEQYF. CDR3 bases: TGTGCCAGTAGGGGCGGGACAGGGGTATTCCACGAGCAGTACTTC.

This clone has only one observation. The V call is TRBV19, the J call TRBJ1-1; D unresolved. Looked up from germline, CDR1 is LNHDA and CDR2 is SQIVND (reference sequence). The CDR3 is made up of 16 amino acids. V lost 0 bases and J 4 bases, leaving 15 bases between the germline ends. CDR3 residues: CASSIDLEGWGTEAFF. CDR3 sequence (DNA): TGTGCCAGTAGTATAGATTTGGAGGGTTGGGGCACTGAAGCTTTCTTT.

J is TRBJ2-5 and V is TRBV2; 8 positions agree with TRBD2. The CDR3 extends over 17 amino acids. J lost 2 bases, V lost 6 bases, and 14 bases had no gene match. Per the germline V gene, CDR1 is SNHLY and CDR2 is FYNNEI. DNA of the CDR3: TGTGCCAGCAGCGCCCCCCGTCGGGAGGGACCGCAAGAGACCCAGTACTTC. Amino acids: CASSAPRREGPQETQYF.

The V and J genes are TRBV27 and TRBJ2-6, with a weak D call TRBD2 (6 bases). Trimming took off 1 base at V and 0 bases at J, with 10 bases between the two ends. Per germline, CDR1 MNHEY and CDR2 SMNVEV (reference sequence). This CDR3 is 17 amino acids long. CDR3 coding DNA: TGTGCCAGCAGTTTATATGCCGGGAGCTCTGGGGCCAACGTCCTGACTTTC. This translates into CASSLYAGSSGANVLTF.

J is TRBJ2-2 and V is TRBV10-3; 12 positions agree with TRBD1. The CDR3 loop spans 15 amino acids. Germline V gene data show CDR1 as ENHRY and CDR2 as SYGVKD. The V and J ends lost 6 bases and 3 bases, in that order; junction bases with no gene match: 2. The CDR3 bases are TGTGCCATCAGGGGGACAGGGGGCCACACCGGGGAGCTGTTTTTT. Its protein is CAIRGTGGHTGELFF.

V gene TRBV7-3 combines with J gene TRBJ1-2, with D possibly being TRBD1 (5 bases). V was clipped by 1 base and J by 6 bases, with 9 bases between them. The germline V gene has CDR1 SGHTA and CDR2 FQGTGA. The CDR3 sequence is 13 residues long. CDR3: CASSLRGTDGYTF. DNA for the CDR3: TGTGCCAGCAGCTTAAGAGGGACCGATGGCTACACCTTC.

CDR3 in DNA: TGTGCCAGCAGCACCGACAGAAGTGGTCCCCAATACAATGAGCAGTTCTTC. This translates into CASSTDRSGPQYNEQFF. The chain couples TRBV28 to TRBJ2-1; tentative D call: TRBD1 (5 bases). Between the trimmed V and J ends, which lost 6 bases and 4 bases, there was a span of 22 bases. The germline V gene encodes CDR1 MDHEN and CDR2 SYDVKM. The CDR3 consists of 17 residues.

The V and J genes are TRBV25-1 and TRBJ2-5, with D perhaps TRBD2 (6 bases). CDR1 is MGHDK, CDR2 SYGVNS, per germline. The CDR3 runs 13 residues. V shed 8 bases and J shed 5 bases, with 15 bases lying between them. The CDR3, as DNA: TGTGCCAGCCACGGGGGTGGCTGGGAGACCCAGTACTTC. Its protein product is CASHGGGWETQYF.

About this clone: Other DNA sequences from this sample encode an identical CDR3 as well. DNA of the CDR3: TGTGCCAGCAGTTTAGCCGGGGGGAACTCCTACGAGCAGTACTTC. This translates into CASSLAGGNSYEQYF. The chain combines TRBV27 with TRBJ2-7; 7 bases are shared with TRBD2. Germline V lookup: CDR1 MNHEY, CDR2 SMNVEV (reference sequence). V dropped 2 bases and J dropped 0; count of bases not matched to a gene: 4. The CDR3 is 15 amino acids.

Concerning this clone itself: The junction and the germline gene differ at one end; a read error may be behind it. The genes are TRBV4-3 and TRBJ2-6; the D is unclear. Germline V gives CDR1 LGHNA, CDR2 YSLEER. This CDR3 comprises 14 residues. CDR3 bases: TGCGCCACCAGCGATGGGTCTGGGGCCAACGTCCTGACTTTC. This gives the protein CATSDGSGANVLTF.